A single sample is the source of the 21 T cell receptor beta chains below, sequenced in a study of cytomegalovirus exposure and HLA in healthy donors. PCR involved 60 Vbeta and 13 Jbeta primers. Libraries were prepared by immunoSEQ multiplex PCR; TCRdb keeps only in-frame clonotypes and omits some of them. Of nearly 200,000 clones listed, about 85% are singletons. Material for sequencing was PBMCs. These receptors were taken from a male donor in good health and CMV-seropositive.

The chain uses TRBV6-5 and TRBJ2-5; TRBD2 is a possible D gene (6 bases). TRBJ2-7 explains the end of the DNA better; the J call may be wrong. The CDR3 totals 14 residues. Germline CDR1 and CDR2: MNHEY and SVGAGI. The DNA of the CDR3 is TGTGCCAGCAGCTATAGGGGAGGCTCCTACGAGCAGTACTTC. The encoded protein is CASSYRGGSYEQYF.

Written as DNA, the CDR3 is TGTGCCAGCAGCCCCTGGTTGACAGGGACGAATGAAAAACTGTTTTTT. This codes for CASSPWLTGTNEKLFF. This chain joins TRBV4-2 and TRBJ1-4, with 7 bases fitting TRBD1. Germline loops: CDR1 LGHNA, CDR2 YNFKEQ. With V trimmed by 4 bases and J by 5 bases, 10 bases remained unmatched. The CDR3 has 16 amino acids.

This chain links TRBV14 with TRBJ1-3, with D unclear. The germline V and J ends were trimmed by 4 bases and 0 bases, with 13 bases remaining between them. CDR1 and CDR2 from the germline V gene are SGHDN and FVKESK. This CDR3 has 16 residues. The CDR3, as DNA: TGTGCCAGCAGCCTCCGAGGCGTCATCTCTGGAAACACCATATATTTT. Protein sequence: CASSLRGVISGNTIYF.

This clone was found once. The chain combines TRBV27 with TRBJ2-7; D might be TRBD1 (6 bases). The germline V gene has CDR1 MNHEY and CDR2 SMNVEV (reference sequence). The CDR3 contains 15 residues. The ends were cut back, 2 bases at V and 6 bases at J, with 17 bases in the middle. The CDR3 DNA sequence: TGTGCCAGCAGTTTAAGGGTGGGGGCCCTGTCCGAGCAGTACTTC. Its translation is CASSLRVGALSEQYF.

The chain links TRBV14 to TRBJ2-2; D ambiguous. This CDR3 spans 15 amino acids. Germline V gene sequence: CDR1 SGHDN, CDR2 FVKESK. Trimming pared 1 base from V and 1 base from J, leaving 7 bases between. CDR3 coding DNA: TGTGCCAGCAGCCAAGCTCAGGAGAACACCGGGGAGCTGTTTTTT. Translated: CASSQAQENTGELFF.

This chain links TRBV4-2 with TRBJ1-2, with 7 bases aligning to TRBD1. CDR1 LGHNA and CDR2 YNFKEQ come from the germline V gene. This CDR3 region has 11 residues. V lost 6 bases to trimming and J lost 8 bases; unmatched junction nucleotides: 3. In DNA, the CDR3 is TGTGCCAGCAGTGACAGGGAAGGCTACACCTTC. The encoded protein is CASSDREGYTF.

The chain is built from TRBV30 and TRBJ2-7; 9 bases match TRBD2. Germline CDR1 reads GTSNPN; CDR2 reads SVGIG (reference sequence). The V and J ends lost 6 bases and 2 bases, in that order; junction bases with no gene match: 11. The length of the CDR3 is 15 residues. The CDR3 DNA sequence: TGTGCCTGCATTGTAGCGGGAGAGCTAACCTACGAGCAGTACTTC. It translates to CACIVAGELTYEQYF.

The chain uses TRBV7-8 and TRBJ2-2; D is ambiguous. This CDR3 has 14 amino acids. V gave up 3 bases and J gave up 0 bases, with 5 bases separating them. The germline V gene has CDR1 SGHVS and CDR2 FQNEAQ. For the CDR3, the DNA is TGTGCCAGCAGCTTTTTTACGAACACCGGGGAGCTGTTTTTT. It specifies CASSFFTNTGELFF. Full variable domain (rest looked up from reference TRBV7-8 and TRBJ2-2): GAGVSQSPRYKVAKRGQDVALRCDPISGHVSLFWYQQALGQGPEFLTYFQNEAQLDKSGLPSDRFFAERPEGSVSTLKIQRTQQEDSAVYLCASSFFTNTGELFFGEGSRLTVL.

This chain uses TRBV5-4 with TRBJ2-7; possible D gene TRBD1, 6 bases. CDR1 is SGHNT, CDR2 YYREEE, per germline (reference sequence). V lost 0 bases and J 2 bases, leaving 12 bases between the germline ends. CDR3 length: 15 residues. CDR3 amino acids: CASSLDETGAYEQYF. The CDR3 DNA follows: TGTGCCAGCAGCTTGGATGAGACAGGTGCCTACGAGCAGTACTTC.

V and J are TRBV5-8 and TRBJ2-7, with no clear D. The V gene lost 0 bases and the J gene lost 4 bases, with 5 bases spanning the gap. CDR1 and CDR2 (germline): SGHTS, YDEGEE. The CDR3 spans 12 residues. In nucleotides, the CDR3 is TGTGCCAGCAGCTTGGCGGTATACGAGCAGTACTTC. Its protein product is CASSLAVYEQYF.

The chain links TRBV5-6 to TRBJ2-7, with D possibly being TRBD1 (5 bases). V shed 5 bases and J shed 2 bases, with 11 bases lying between them. Germline V gives CDR1 SGHDT, CDR2 YYEEEE. The CDR3 runs 13 residues. CDR3 residues: CASSSDKAYEQYF. DNA of the CDR3: TGTGCCAGCAGTTCGGACAAGGCCTACGAGCAGTACTTC. Variable domain in full (rest from reference TRBV5-6 and TRBJ2-7): DAGVTQSPTHLIKTRGQQVTLRCSPKSGHDTVSWYQQALGQGPQFIFQYYEEEERQRGNFPDRFSGHQFPNYSSELNVNALLLGDSALYLCASSSDKAYEQYFGPGTRLTVT.

This clone was detected only a few times. V usage is TRBV4-1 and J usage is TRBJ1-2, with D maybe TRBD1 (5 bases). Germline values: CDR1 MGHRA, CDR2 YSYEKL. This CDR3 comprises 17 residues. Trimming removed 1 base from V and 6 bases from J, with 21 bases in between. CDR3 sequence: CASSQGRNAGGADGYTF. In nucleotides, the CDR3 is TGCGCCAGCAGCCAAGGCCGGAACGCGGGAGGGGCGGATGGCTACACCTTC.

The chain joins TRBV5-6 to TRBJ2-1; TRBD2 matches at 13 bases. Germline V gene data show CDR1 as SGHDT and CDR2 as YYEEEE. The CDR3 loop spans 17 amino acids. After removal of 3 bases from V and 1 base from J, the junction contained 4 bases not matched to a gene. The CDR3 sequence: CASSSRTSGGSYNEQFF. Here the CDR3 DNA reads TGTGCCAGCAGCTCCAGGACTAGCGGGGGATCCTACAATGAGCAGTTCTTC. Supplemented by reference TRBV5-6 and TRBJ2-1, the full variable domain reads DAGVTQSPTHLIKTRGQQVTLRCSPKSGHDTVSWYQQALGQGPQFIFQYYEEEERQRGNFPDRFSGHQFPNYSSELNVNALLLGDSALYLCASSSRTSGGSYNEQFFGPGTRLTVL.

The CDR3 DNA sequence: TGTGCCATCAGGGCAGGGGTGACGGGAGATACGCAGTATTTT. Translation: CAIRAGVTGDTQYF. The rearrangement uses TRBV10-3 and TRBJ2-3; D may be TRBD1 (6 bases). Trimming shortened V by 6 bases and J by 5 bases, and 15 bases separated the two germline ends. Germline V lookup: CDR1 ENHRY, CDR2 SYGVKD. The CDR3 covers 14 residues.

This chain connects TRBV10-3 to TRBJ1-6; TRBD1 aligns across 8 bases. The V and J ends lost 6 bases and 7 bases, in that order; junction bases with no gene match: 5. CDR1 ENHRY and CDR2 SYGVKD come from the germline V gene. CDR3 size: 14 residues. CDR3 nucleotides: TGTGCCATCAGAACGACAGGGGCAAATTCACCCCTCCACTTT. Translating gives CAIRTTGANSPLHF.

This chain uses TRBV28 with TRBJ2-2, with TRBD2 matching 15 bases. The CDR3 is 19 amino acids. V was clipped by 2 bases and J by 5 bases; unmatched bases: 9. Germline assignment: CDR1 MDHEN and CDR2 SYDVKM. For the CDR3, the DNA is TGTGCCAGCAGTTTACCCCCGGGACTAGCGGGAGGATTAACCGGGGAGCTGTTTTTT. Translating gives CASSLPPGLAGGLTGELFF. The full variable domain, in which reference TRBV28 and TRBJ2-2 provide the parts outside the CDR3, is DVKVTQSSRYLVKRTGEKVFLECVQDMDHENMFWYRQDPGLGLRLIYFSYDVKMKEKGDIPEGYSVSREKKERFSLILESASTNQTSMYLCASSLPPGLAGGLTGELFFGEGSRLTVL.

This chain connects TRBV6-5 to TRBJ1-3, with 7 bases lining up with TRBD1. The junction had 1 base not matched to a gene; V was cut back by 6 bases and J by 8 bases. CDR3 size: 11 residues. Germline lookup yields CDR1 MNHEY and CDR2 SVGAGI. In nucleotides, the CDR3 is TGTGCCAGCAGGGGGACAGACACCATATATTTT. Translating it yields CASRGTDTIYF.

V usage is TRBV19 and J usage is TRBJ2-1; 10 bases fit TRBD1. The CDR3 runs to 15 residues. With V trimmed by 7 bases and J by 0 bases, 3 bases remained unmatched. From germline, CDR1 is LNHDA and CDR2 SQIVND (reference sequence). The CDR3 reads CASTRTGGSYNEQFF. The CDR3, as DNA: TGTGCCAGTACCCGGACAGGGGGCTCCTACAATGAGCAGTTCTTC.

This rearrangement joins TRBV2 to TRBJ2-5; 9 bases are a match to TRBD2. CDR1 and CDR2 (germline): SNHLY, FYNNEI. The J segment lost 5 bases and the V segment lost 5 bases, leaving 6 bases of the junction unmatched. This CDR3 has 14 residues. The CDR3 nucleotides read TGTGCCAGCAGTATGCGGGGGGGCGGGGAGACCCAGTACTTC. Translating it yields CASSMRGGGETQYF.

This clone was observed a handful of times. The genes are TRBV19 and TRBJ2-1, with TRBD1 matching over 12 bases. The CDR3 spans 15 residues. Germline-derived CDR1 and CDR2 are LNHDA and SQIVND (reference sequence). V was pared by 5 bases and J by 5 bases, with 4 bases of the junction left unmatched. In DNA form, the CDR3 reads TGTGCCAGTAGTGACCGGGACAGGGGGCACAATGAGCAGTTCTTC. Translated: CASSDRDRGHNEQFF.

V is TRBV9 and J is TRBJ2-7, with D uncertain. Germline V gene data show CDR1 as SGDLS and CDR2 as YYNGEE. The CDR3 length is 9 residues. Deletions cut 8 bases from V and 9 bases from J, with 9 bases between. The CDR3 DNA is TGTGCCAGAGCAACCCTGCAGTACTTC. This codes for CARATLQYF.